This T cell receptor (beta chain) was recovered during a study of identical twins (dated by TCRdb to 2015 to 2016). For the study in its entirety: TCR alpha and beta repertoires from monozygotic twins, unrelated adults of various ages and cord blood were deep-sequenced to test whether fetal clonotypes persist. To rule out contamination, replicate twin experiments were performed at different times with different library preparation protocols.

CDR1 and CDR2 are drawn from the germline V gene: ENHRY, SYGVKD. Measured from the cysteine to the phenylalanine, the CDR3 is 18 residues long. Only the CDR3 portion is preserved as DNA: 54 bases, with reading frame beginning at the first base. V is pruned by 0 bases and J by 4 bases, leaving 5 bases of the junction without a gene match. On the study overall, not on this receptor specifically: Out-of-frame TCR alpha sharing in monozygotic twins was systematically underestimated by recombination models, whereas sharing between unrelated individuals was in agreement with the recombination models. Conclusions relied on cross-sectional statistical analysis, since the same donors could not be followed over many years. Abundant cord blood beta clonotypes carried fewer insertions; young adult naive repertoires showed a weaker similar trend, while memory repertoires showed none. In beta out-of-frame sequences, excess twin sharing was weaker, because having fewer shared sequences lowered the signal-to-noise ratio. Compared with coincidental sharing between unrelated individuals, out-of-frame TCR alpha sequences shared between twins had an excess of sequences with low generation probability. Invariant T cells such as MAIT and iNKT could partly confound zero-insertion analyses, though diverse VJ usage argued against this for most clonotypes.

This clonotype was counted between two and nine times. This receptor's antigen is unknown. No base quality information exists; no much larger clone differs at one position. Libraries came from 5' RACE. This sample was sequenced with an Illumina HiSeq 2000. Template switching added a universal primer binding site, and the final cDNA carried a unique molecular identifier that allowed TCR cDNA molecules to be counted accurately. First-strand cDNA for TCR alpha and beta chains was synthesized from specific primers in the conserved constant-segment region. To control for contamination, every cDNA library carried two barcodes: a SMART-Mk sample barcode plus Illumina barcodes. TruSeq adapter sequences and Illumina sample barcodes were added in two successive PCR steps. Sequencing of the TCR alpha and beta cDNA libraries was done on the Illumina HiSeq platform using custom primers. In the original analysis: Raw reads were processed with MiGEC to extract unique molecular identifiers, and MiXCR was used to determine CDR3 positions. For each individual, recombination models were inferred using an EM algorithm with the repgenHMM and IGoR tools. The tcR package in R was used for shared clonotype analysis, with sharing normalized by the product of cloneset sizes. Out-of-frame nonproductive sequences were analyzed to study raw recombination free of thymic and clonal selection effects. TCRdb itself trimmed the public reads at Q25 with fastp, ran MiXCR and retained productive beta chains. CDR3 protein duplicates are merged, each entry listing the most common genes and DNA. These V and J calls originate from TCRdb's pipeline instead of the authors' own analysis. In this sample the table shows approximately 490,000 distinct CDR3 sequences, around 20% of which occur a single time. Jointly, the top ten make up roughly 0.5% of the sample.

Every donor in the study was a healthy Caucasian. The twin cohort comprised three pairs of female monozygotic twins, all aged roughly 18 to 30 years. Positive isolation kits from Invitrogen were used to isolate CD4+ and CD8+ T cell populations. The sample was also linked to a second study, of yellow fever vaccine responses in identical twins. The second study's paper adds: According to the authors, the vaccine-induced T cell response in identical twins seemed to be partly convergent and partly specific to each individual. In identical twins, the study followed T cell clones that responded to the vaccine with precision.

Sequenced material: CD4+ T cells sorted from blood. The sequence came from a woman younger than 35 in good health. Recombination connected TRBV10-3 to TRBJ2-1; 14 junctional bases match TRBD2. The CDR3 reads as follows: CAISESGTSGSHYNEQFF. At the DNA level, the sequence is TGTGCCATCAGTGAGTCTGGGACTAGCGGGAGTCATTACAATGAGCAGTTCTTC.